The 30 T cell receptor beta chains below were found in one sample sequenced in a study of blood T cell repertoires in COVID-19. Sequencing used immunoSEQ multiplex PCR; TCRdb keeps in-frame clones, though not all of them. The table has about 81,000 clones, about four fifths seen once. Sequenced input: peripheral blood. These receptors originate from a human donor in a cohort sampled during active COVID-19.

V and J are TRBV6-5 and TRBJ2-7, with a tentative D call TRBD2 (6 bases). Germline V CDR1 and CDR2: MNHEY, SVGAGI. V lost 6 bases to trimming and J lost 5 bases, with 8 bases between them. The CDR3 is 11 residues long. The CDR3 spells CASRIADEQYF. DNA of the CDR3: TGTGCCAGCAGGATAGCGGACGAGCAGTACTTC.

This clone was seen a few times. The chain recombines TRBV21-1 with TRBJ2-3; the D call in the table, TRBD1, was not verified against the DNA. TRBV21-1 is marked as a pseudogene. This CDR3 has 12 amino acids. CDR3 sequence: CASSKQGCQQYF. DNA for the CDR3: TGTGCCAGCAGCAAACAGGGATGTCAGCAGTATTTT.

The gene calls are TRBV5-4 and TRBJ1-3; D unclear. The CDR3 has 14 amino acids. Germline loops: CDR1 SGHNT, CDR2 YYREEE (reference sequence). V lost 1 base, J lost 7 bases, and 12 bases lay in between. The CDR3 DNA follows: TGTGCCAGCAGCTTGTCGTCGGAGGGCAACACCATATATTTT. Translating it yields CASSLSSEGNTIYF.

This chain connects TRBV11-2 to TRBJ1-6; 9 nucleotides agree with TRBD1. With V trimmed by 5 bases and J by 8 bases, 7 bases remained unmatched. Germline-derived CDR1 and CDR2 are SGHAT and FQNNGV. The CDR3 contains 15 residues. CDR3 DNA sequence: TGTGCCAGCAGCCCTATCACAGGGGGCCATTCACCCCTCCACTTT. Translated, it gives CASSPITGGHSPLHF.

The V and J genes are TRBV7-2 and TRBJ2-1; 7 bases agree with TRBD1. The junction had 6 bases not matched to a gene; V was cut back by 2 bases and J by 5 bases. Germline CDR1 is SGHTA and CDR2 is FQGNSA. This CDR3 is 15 amino acids long. The CDR3 coding sequence is TGTGCCAGCAGCTTACCGGCTAGGGGGCACAATGAGCAGTTCTTC. Protein sequence: CASSLPARGHNEQFF.

The rearrangement joins TRBV15 to TRBJ1-1, with 9 bases fitting TRBD1. J was trimmed by 1 base and V by 3 bases; bases with no gene match: 3. Germline CDR1 and CDR2: LNHNV and YYDKDF (reference sequence). This CDR3 is 15 amino acids long. The DNA for the CDR3 is TGTGCCACCAGCAGGGGGGGACAGGGGAACACTGAAGCTTTCTTT. This gives the protein CATSRGGQGNTEAFF.

J is TRBJ1-5 and V is TRBV28; tentatively, D is TRBD1 (6 bases). There are 17 residues in the CDR3. In germline, CDR1 is MDHEN, CDR2 SYDVKM. V gave up 6 bases and J gave up 3 bases, with 21 bases separating them. The chain's CDR3 is CASSLQSRTVTNQPQHF. In DNA, the CDR3 is TGTGCCAGCAGCCTGCAAAGCCGGACAGTCACCAATCAGCCCCAGCATTTT. Full variable domain (missing parts from reference TRBV28 and TRBJ1-5): DVKVTQSSRYLVKRTGEKVFLECVQDMDHENMFWYRQDPGLGLRLIYFSYDVKMKEKGDIPEGYSVSREKKERFSLILESASTNQTSMYLCASSLQSRTVTNQPQHFGDGTRLSIL.

The table lists this clone with a count of one. The V call is TRBV3-1 (or the pseudogene TRBV3-2), the J call TRBJ2-7; D gene unclear. Trimming removed 1 base from V and 4 bases from J, with 5 bases in between. Germline V gene data show CDR1 as LGHDT and CDR2 as YNNKEL (reference sequence). There are 12 residues in the CDR3. DNA of the CDR3: TGTGCCAGCAGCCAAGTTCTGTACGAGCAGTACTTC. It encodes CASSQVLYEQYF.

The V call is TRBV13, the J call TRBJ2-1, with TRBD1 as a possible D gene (6 bases). The CDR3 contains 16 residues. With 7 bases removed from V and 3 bases from J, the gap between germline ends came to 19 bases. Per the germline V gene, CDR1 is PRHDT and CDR2 is FYEKMQ (reference sequence). The CDR3 DNA is TGTGCCAGCACCCAGGGGCCAGGGCGCAACTACAATGAGCAGTTCTTC. This gives the protein CASTQGPGRNYNEQFF.

The V gene is TRBV12-5, the J gene TRBJ2-1, with a tentative D call TRBD1 (6 bases). V was pared by 8 bases and J by 0 bases, with 11 bases between. This CDR3 comprises 14 residues. CDR1 and CDR2 from the germline V gene are LGHNT and FRNRAP. For the CDR3, the DNA is TGTGCTAGTCGAGGGGGAAACTCCTACAATGAGCAGTTCTTC. Translated: CASRGGNSYNEQFF.

This clone was seen a handful of times. In nucleotides, the CDR3 is TGTGCCAGCAGTTCCCCTAGCATCCTTACCTACGAGCAGTACTTC. Translated: CASSSPSILTYEQYF. The gene calls are TRBV6-5 and TRBJ2-7; perhaps TRBD2 as D (5 bases). Per germline, CDR1 MNHEY and CDR2 SVGAGI. The V end lost 4 bases, the J end lost 2 bases, and 15 bases lay between the germline ends. This CDR3 has 15 amino acids.

The chain couples TRBV7-8 to TRBJ2-7, with TRBD2 as a possible D gene (5 bases). The CDR3 sequence is 14 residues long. V was shortened by 4 bases and J by 4 bases, with 14 bases between the two germline ends. The V gene's germline CDR1 is SGHVS and CDR2 FQNEAQ. CDR3 loop: CASSYPAEVYEQYF. Written as DNA, the CDR3 is TGTGCCAGCAGCTACCCGGCGGAGGTTTACGAGCAGTACTTC.

CDR3 loop: CASSLDPLGSSYEQYF. The CDR3 DNA follows: TGCGCCAGCAGCTTGGATCCTCTAGGCAGCTCCTACGAGCAGTACTTC. The genes are TRBV5-1 and TRBJ2-7; D gene ambiguous. The CDR3 contains 16 residues. The V gene lost 0 bases and the J gene lost 0 bases, with 13 bases spanning the gap. Germline V gene data show CDR1 as SGHRS and CDR2 as YFSETQ.

The J gene is TRBJ1-3, the V gene TRBV3-1 (or the pseudogene TRBV3-2); D is possibly TRBD1 (6 bases). CDR1 and CDR2 from the germline V gene are LGHDT and YNNKEL (reference sequence). Trimming removed 4 bases from V and 2 bases from J, with 12 bases in between. This CDR3 has 15 residues. The CDR3 loop reads CASSLTGSPGNTIYF. Here the CDR3 DNA reads TGTGCCAGCAGCCTCACAGGGTCGCCTGGAAACACCATATATTTT.

V usage is TRBV29-1 and J usage is TRBJ1-2; TRBD1 matches at 7 bases. CDR1 and CDR2 (germline): SQVTM, ANQGSEA. The CDR3 has 13 residues. Losses at the gene ends were 4 bases for V and 5 bases for J; bases not matched to a gene: 7. The CDR3 DNA reads TGCAGCGTTGGGGTCGGACAGGTTTATGGCTACACCTTC. Translation: CSVGVGQVYGYTF.

This chain joins TRBV3-1 (or the pseudogene TRBV3-2) and TRBJ2-1, with a tentative D call TRBD2 (7 bases). CDR3 length: 14 residues. Germline assignment: CDR1 LGHDT and CDR2 YNNKEL (reference sequence). Trimming shortened V by 4 bases and J by 7 bases, and 14 bases separated the two germline ends. The CDR3 DNA is TGTGCCAGCAGCCGGGGCGGGGGCCTTAATGAGCAGTTCTTC. This gives the protein CASSRGGGLNEQFF.

The chain carries TRBV19 and TRBJ2-3; 9 bases are a match to TRBD2. The CDR3 is made up of 15 amino acids. Per the germline V gene, CDR1 is LNHDA and CDR2 is SQIVND (reference sequence). V trimming: 4 bases; J trimming: 2 bases; junction bases outside the gene matches: 4. CDR3 nucleotides: TGTGCCAGTAGTACCGCGGGGGGGCTCACAGATACGCAGTATTTT. Protein product: CASSTAGGLTDTQYF. Using reference TRBV19 and TRBJ2-3 for the parts outside the CDR3, the full variable domain is DGGITQSPKYLFRKEGQNVTLSCEQNLNHDAMYWYRQDPGQGLRLIYYSQIVNDFQKGDIAEGYSVSREKKESFPLTVTSAQKNPTAFYLCASSTAGGLTDTQYFGPGTRLTVL.

The V and J genes are TRBV19 and TRBJ1-5; 7 bases agree with TRBD1. There are 15 residues in the CDR3. Per germline, CDR1 LNHDA and CDR2 SQIVND (reference sequence). J lost 0 bases, V lost 9 bases, and 8 bases had no gene match. This chain's CDR3 is CASRVQGISNQPQHF. CDR3 DNA: TGTGCCAGCCGTGTACAGGGGATTAGCAATCAGCCCCAGCATTTT. The variable domain in full, with the rest retrieved from reference TRBV19 and TRBJ1-5, is DGGITQSPKYLFRKEGQNVTLSCEQNLNHDAMYWYRQDPGQGLRLIYYSQIVNDFQKGDIAEGYSVSREKKESFPLTVTSAQKNPTAFYLCASRVQGISNQPQHFGDGTRLSIL.

The rearrangement joins TRBV19 to TRBJ1-2, with a weak D call TRBD1 (5 bases). With 7 bases removed from V and 2 bases from J, the gap between germline ends came to 11 bases. The germline CDR1 and CDR2 sequences are LNHDA and SQIVND (reference sequence). This CDR3 has 13 residues. The CDR3, as DNA: TGTGCCAGTAAGGGGAATACGAACTATGGCTACACCTTC. The encoded protein is CASKGNTNYGYTF.

As DNA, the CDR3 is TGCGCCAGCAGTGCTGAGGTGAGCTCCTACGAGCAGTACTTC. It encodes CASSAEVSSYEQYF. The chain employs TRBV10-1 and TRBJ2-7, with no clear D. This CDR3 region has 14 residues. CDR1 and CDR2 from the germline V gene are WNHNN and SYGVQD (reference sequence). Trimming pared 4 bases from V and 0 bases from J, leaving 10 bases between.

The chain recombines TRBV5-5 with TRBJ1-5, with D possibly being TRBD1 (5 bases). The V end was cut by 2 bases, the J end by 4 bases, with 10 bases between. The CDR3 consists of 14 residues. The V gene's germline CDR1 is SGHKS and CDR2 YYEKEE (reference sequence). CDR3 sequence (DNA): TGTGCCAGCAGCTTCGGCCAGGGAAATCAGCCCCAGCATTTT. This translates into CASSFGQGNQPQHF.

In its sample, this clone was seen a few times. V gene TRBV7-2 combines with J gene TRBJ1-1; 7 positions agree with TRBD1. The germline gives CDR1 SGHTA, CDR2 FQGNSA. CDR3 size: 15 residues. With 5 bases clipped from V and 0 bases from J, the junction kept 6 bases outside the gene matches. For the CDR3, the DNA is TGTGCCAGCAGCCCCCGGACAGGTCTGAACACTGAAGCTTTCTTT. Residues: CASSPRTGLNTEAFF.

J is TRBJ2-5 and V is TRBV24-1, with 10 bases aligning to TRBD2. Losses at the gene ends were 4 bases for V and 4 bases for J; bases not matched to a gene: 11. This CDR3 is 17 amino acids long. Germline CDR1 reads KGHDR; CDR2 reads SFDVKD. The CDR3, as DNA: TGTGCCACCAGTGACCCAGGGAGCGGGGGGGCCTCAGAGACCCAGTACTTC. The encoded protein is CATSDPGSGGASETQYF.

V is TRBV5-1 and J is TRBJ2-1; TRBD2 agrees at 14 bases. After removal of 4 bases from V and 7 bases from J, the junction contained 7 bases not matched to a gene. The CDR3 length is 16 residues. Germline V gene lookup returns CDR1 SGHRS and CDR2 YFSETQ. The CDR3 DNA reads as TGCGCCAGCAGCCCGACTAGCGGGGGGGCCGTTAATGAGCAGTTCTTC. This sequence encodes CASSPTSGGAVNEQFF.

V and J are TRBV11-2 and TRBJ2-1; 11 bases align to TRBD2. Trimming cost V 2 bases and J 5 bases; bases outside gene matches: 2. CDR1 and CDR2 (germline): SGHAT, FQNNGV. The CDR3 runs to 15 residues. CDR3 residues: CASSLLAGGHNEQFF. DNA of the CDR3: TGTGCCAGCAGCTTACTAGCGGGGGGACACAATGAGCAGTTCTTC.

The chain joins TRBV5-6 to TRBJ1-1, with D possibly TRBD1 on 5 matching bases. The V and J ends lost 4 bases and 1 base respectively, with 14 bases between them. The CDR3 runs 15 residues. Per the germline V gene, CDR1 is SGHDT and CDR2 is YYEEEE. The CDR3 coding sequence is TGTGCCAGCAGCCCCCGGCCCGGGGGGAACACTGAAGCTTTCTTT. It codes for CASSPRPGGNTEAFF.

This sequence joins TRBV7-8 and TRBJ2-3, with D possibly being TRBD2 (5 bases). CDR3 size: 14 residues. Germline V gives CDR1 SGHVS, CDR2 FQNEAQ. Trimming shortened V by 5 bases and J by 6 bases, and 15 bases separated the two germline ends. The CDR3 here is CASSPYRGQDTQYF. CDR3 coding DNA: TGTGCCAGCAGCCCCTATAGAGGGCAGGATACGCAGTATTTT.

The gene calls are TRBV5-4 and TRBJ2-2; tentatively, D is TRBD2 (7 bases). Germline CDR1 reads SGHNT; CDR2 reads YYREEE (reference sequence). V was shortened by 0 bases and J by 4 bases, with 10 bases between the two germline ends. This CDR3 is built from 15 residues. The CDR3 DNA is TGTGCCAGCAGCTTGGCGGGGGGCAGCACCGGGGAGCTGTTTTTT. Translating gives CASSLAGGSTGELFF.

This clone was seen a handful of times. The chain recombines TRBV2 with TRBJ1-1, with 8 bases identical to TRBD1. Per the germline V gene, CDR1 is SNHLY and CDR2 is FYNNEI. This CDR3 contains 14 residues. Trimming removed 6 bases from V and 11 bases from J; junction bases left unmatched: 14. CDR3 in DNA: TGTGCCAGCAGCAAAGGGGGGCAGGGGGCTCCCGCTTTCTTT. It translates to CASSKGGQGAPAFF.

The V gene is TRBV10-3, the J gene TRBJ1-2; 7 bases fit TRBD1. The germline V gene has CDR1 ENHRY and CDR2 SYGVKD. The junction had 3 bases not matched to a gene; V was cut back by 2 bases and J by 6 bases. CDR3 size: 13 residues. This CDR3 is CAISEATGNGYTF. CDR3 DNA sequence: TGTGCCATCAGTGAGGCGACAGGGAATGGCTACACCTTC.